This T cell receptor (beta chain) was documented in a study of T cells in Graves' hyperthyroidism and ophthalmopathy. As for the study in general: Peripheral blood was obtained at initial diagnosis, preceding any treatment.

Researchers took RNA transcripts and amplified the TCR beta CDR3 regions from them. The primer set for the first-round RT-PCR of the TCR CDR3 was HTBI. A single record per CDR3 protein comes from TCRdb applying MiXCR to the multiplex PCR reads. The sample holds about half a million distinct CDR3 sequences, about 20% seen once. Between the trimmed V and J ends, which lost 1 base and 0 bases, there was a span of 10 bases. This CDR3 contains 15 residues. CDR1 is SGHTA, CDR2 FQGNSA, per germline. What was sequenced was blood. The chain employs TRBV7-2 and TRBJ2-7; D gene ambiguous. The TCR was taken from a man in his forties or fifties with Graves' ophthalmopathy. The CDR3 protein is CASSLEPESSYEQYF. The CDR3 bases are TGTGCCAGCAGCTTAGAGCCAGAGAGCTCCTACGAGCAGTACTTC.